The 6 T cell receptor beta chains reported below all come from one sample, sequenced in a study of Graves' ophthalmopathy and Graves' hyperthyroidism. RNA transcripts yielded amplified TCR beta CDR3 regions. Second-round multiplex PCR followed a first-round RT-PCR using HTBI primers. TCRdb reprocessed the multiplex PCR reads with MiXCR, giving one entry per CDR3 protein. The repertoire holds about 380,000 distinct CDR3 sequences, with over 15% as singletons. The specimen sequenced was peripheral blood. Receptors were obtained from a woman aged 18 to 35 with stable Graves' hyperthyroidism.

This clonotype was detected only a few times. The CDR3 nucleotides read TGTGCCAGTAGTCCCGGCGGCGCGGGGGGAGAGACCCAGTACTTC. It encodes CASSPGGAGGETQYF. This chain connects TRBV19 to TRBJ2-5; 8 bases fit TRBD2. CDR1 and CDR2 from the germline V gene are LNHDA and SQIVND (reference sequence). The CDR3 runs 15 residues. The J segment lost 4 bases and the V segment lost 5 bases, leaving 9 bases of the junction unmatched.

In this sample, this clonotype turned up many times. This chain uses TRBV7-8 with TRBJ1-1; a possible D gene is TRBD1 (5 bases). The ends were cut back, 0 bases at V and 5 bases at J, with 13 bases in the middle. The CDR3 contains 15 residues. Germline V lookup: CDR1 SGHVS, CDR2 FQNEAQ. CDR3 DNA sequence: TGTGCCAGCAGCTTAGCAGGGACGAGTGGGACTGAAGCTTTCTTT. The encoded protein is CASSLAGTSGTEAFF.

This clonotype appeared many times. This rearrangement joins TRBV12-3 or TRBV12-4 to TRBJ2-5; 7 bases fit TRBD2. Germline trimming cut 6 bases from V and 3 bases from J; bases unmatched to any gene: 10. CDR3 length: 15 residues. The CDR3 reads CASSKTSGGEETQYF. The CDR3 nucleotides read TGTGCCAGCAGCAAGACTAGTGGGGGGGAAGAGACCCAGTACTTC.

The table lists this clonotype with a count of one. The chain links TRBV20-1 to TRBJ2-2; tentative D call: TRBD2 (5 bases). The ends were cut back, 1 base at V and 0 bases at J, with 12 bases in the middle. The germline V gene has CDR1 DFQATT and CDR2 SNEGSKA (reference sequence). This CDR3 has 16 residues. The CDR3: CSARAGGFANTGELFF. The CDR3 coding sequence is TGCAGTGCTAGAGCCGGAGGATTCGCGAACACCGGGGAGCTGTTTTTT.

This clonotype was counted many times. The CDR3 region has the DNA TGTGCCAGCAGCTTAGGGTTAACAGTCCAGTACTTC. Encoded protein: CASSLGLTVQYF. The rearrangement links TRBV11-2 to TRBJ2-5; D unresolved. The ends were cut back, 1 base at V and 10 bases at J, with 10 bases in the middle. Germline V CDR1 and CDR2: SGHAT, FQNNGV. The CDR3 loop spans 12 amino acids.

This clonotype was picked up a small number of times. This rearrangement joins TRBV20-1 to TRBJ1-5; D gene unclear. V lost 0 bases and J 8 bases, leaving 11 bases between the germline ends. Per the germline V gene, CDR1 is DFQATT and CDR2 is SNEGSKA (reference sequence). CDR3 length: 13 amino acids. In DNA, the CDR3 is TGCAGTGCTAGAGAGTCCGCTAAGGAGCCCCAGCATTTT. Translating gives CSARESAKEPQHF.